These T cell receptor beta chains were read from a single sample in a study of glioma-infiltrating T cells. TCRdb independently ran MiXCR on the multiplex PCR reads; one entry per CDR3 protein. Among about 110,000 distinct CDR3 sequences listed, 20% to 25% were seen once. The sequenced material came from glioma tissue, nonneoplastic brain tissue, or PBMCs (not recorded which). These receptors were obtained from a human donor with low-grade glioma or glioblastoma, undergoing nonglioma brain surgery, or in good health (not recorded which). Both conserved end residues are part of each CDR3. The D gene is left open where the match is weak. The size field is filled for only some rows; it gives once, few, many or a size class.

cdr3_nt: TGCGCCAGCAGCCAAGAGAACAGGGGAGGTAGAGATGAGCAGTTCTTC; cdr3_aa: CASSQENRGGRDEQFF; v_call: TRBV4-3; j_call: TRBJ2-1; d_call: -; clone_size: many
cdr3_nt: TGTGCCAGCAGCTTTAGCGGGAGAACGACAATCGATGAGCAGTTCTTC; cdr3_aa: CASSFSGRTTIDEQFF; v_call: TRBV11-2; j_call: TRBJ2-1; d_call: TRBD2; clone_size: many
cdr3_nt: TGTGCCAGTAGTAGTAGACAGGGTAAGCAGTACTTC; cdr3_aa: CASSSRQGKQYF; v_call: TRBV19; j_call: TRBJ2-7; d_call: TRBD1; clone_size: many
cdr3_nt: TGTGCCAGTAGTGACTCGCGATCGTACGAGCAGTACTTC; cdr3_aa: CASSDSRSYEQYF; v_call: TRBV6-5; j_call: TRBJ2-7; d_call: -; clone_size: -
cdr3_nt: TGTGCCAGCAAGGGGCCCCCCCAAAACACTGAAGCTTTCTTT; cdr3_aa: CASKGPPQNTEAFF; v_call: TRBV28; j_call: TRBJ1-1; d_call: -; clone_size: many
cdr3_nt: TGTGCCAGTAGTAGGGCCTCGAGGGGGAATGAGCAGTTCTTC; cdr3_aa: CASSRASRGNEQFF; v_call: TRBV19; j_call: TRBJ2-1; d_call: -; clone_size: few
cdr3_nt: TGCGCCAGCAGCCGCGGGACTAGCGGGGGTGCTAAGGACGAGCAGTACTTC; cdr3_aa: CASSRGTSGGAKDEQYF; v_call: TRBV4-3; j_call: TRBJ2-7; d_call: TRBD2; clone_size: many
cdr3_nt: TGTGCCAGCTTCTCGGACCTAACGAACACTGAAGCTTTCTTT; cdr3_aa: CASFSDLTNTEAFF; v_call: TRBV18; j_call: TRBJ1-1; d_call: -; clone_size: many
cdr3_nt: TGCGCCAGCAGTGATTACAATCAGCCCCAGCATTTT; cdr3_aa: CASSDYNQPQHF; v_call: TRBV10-2; j_call: TRBJ1-5; d_call: -; clone_size: many
cdr3_nt: TGTGCCAGTAGTATAGCCCCGGGCAGGGGGAACACCGGGGAGCTGTTTTTT; cdr3_aa: CASSIAPGRGNTGELFF; v_call: TRBV19; j_call: TRBJ2-2; d_call: -; clone_size: -
cdr3_nt: TGTGCCACCCAAAGGGGGGACGGTGGCTACACCTTC; cdr3_aa: CATQRGDGGYTF; v_call: TRBV2; j_call: TRBJ1-2; d_call: -; clone_size: many
cdr3_nt: TGTGCCAGCAGTCGATCCCTCTCCTACGAGCAGTACTTC; cdr3_aa: CASSRSLSYEQYF; v_call: TRBV12-3/TRBV12-4; j_call: TRBJ2-7; d_call: -; clone_size: few
cdr3_nt: TGTGCCAGCAGTTTGGGGCAGGGGGCCGTAGATACGCAGTATTTT; cdr3_aa: CASSLGQGAVDTQYF; v_call: TRBV6-2/TRBV6-3; j_call: TRBJ2-3; d_call: TRBD1; clone_size: many
cdr3_nt: TGCGCCAGCAGCTTGGCTGGCAGGGGGGAGACCCAGTACTTC; cdr3_aa: CASSLAGRGETQYF; v_call: TRBV5-1; j_call: TRBJ2-5; d_call: TRBD1; clone_size: many
cdr3_nt: TGCGCCAGCAGCCAAAGAAGGGGGCAGGGAGGATACAATGAGCAGTACTTC; cdr3_aa: CASSQRRGQGGYNEQYF; v_call: TRBV4-1; j_call: TRBJ2-7; d_call: -; clone_size: -
cdr3_nt: TGTGCCAGCAGTTACCCGCACTTTTGGCAGACTGGACTAGCGGGCCTCTACAATGAGCAGTTCTTC; cdr3_aa: CASSYPHFWQTGLAGLYNEQFF; v_call: TRBV6-5; j_call: TRBJ2-1; d_call: TRBD2; clone_size: many
cdr3_nt: TGTGCCAGCCATCTGTGGGACCGCTATTACGAGCAGTACTTC; cdr3_aa: CASHLWDRYYEQYF; v_call: TRBV6-1; j_call: TRBJ2-7; d_call: -; clone_size: many
cdr3_nt: TGTGCCGCCAGCGGGTCAGATAGGCAGTATTTC; cdr3_aa: CAASGSDRQYF; v_call: TRBV7-7; j_call: TRBJ2-3; d_call: -; clone_size: -
cdr3_nt: TGTGCCAGCAGCTTAGTTCCGGGACCCTACGAGCAGTACTTC; cdr3_aa: CASSLVPGPYEQYF; v_call: TRBV11-3; j_call: TRBJ2-7; d_call: -; clone_size: few
cdr3_nt: TGTGCCACCAGTGAAGGACAGATCAGGAGGGGAATGAACACTGAAGCTTTCTTT; cdr3_aa: CATSEGQIRRGMNTEAFF; v_call: TRBV24-1; j_call: TRBJ1-1; d_call: -; clone_size: -
cdr3_nt: TGTGCCAACCACTCGATCGCTAGCGGGAAATTGGGTGAGCAGTTCTTC; cdr3_aa: CANHSIASGKLGEQFF; v_call: TRBV28; j_call: TRBJ2-1; d_call: TRBD2; clone_size: -
cdr3_nt: TGTGCCAGCAGTTACGTCGTCAATGAGCAGTTCTTC; cdr3_aa: CASSYVVNEQFF; v_call: TRBV6-2/TRBV6-3; j_call: TRBJ2-1; d_call: -; clone_size: many
cdr3_nt: TGTGCCAGCACTCTACCAAAACGTCAGGGTAGGAGCTCCTACGAGCAGTACTTC; cdr3_aa: CASTLPKRQGRSSYEQYF; v_call: TRBV7-2; j_call: TRBJ2-7; d_call: -; clone_size: once
cdr3_nt: TGCGCCGGCAGCGGGGGATGGGAGAATTCACCCCTCCACTTT; cdr3_aa: CAGSGGWENSPLHF; v_call: TRBV5-1; j_call: TRBJ1-6; d_call: -; clone_size: -
cdr3_nt: TGTGCCAGCAGTACGACCCGCCAGGGCCACGAGCAGTACTTC; cdr3_aa: CASSTTRQGHEQYF; v_call: TRBV25-1; j_call: TRBJ2-7; d_call: -; clone_size: many
cdr3_nt: TGTGCCAGCAGTGTCCGGGCCTTTTACAATGAGCAGTTCTTC; cdr3_aa: CASSVRAFYNEQFF; v_call: TRBV6-1; j_call: TRBJ2-1; d_call: -; clone_size: many
cdr3_nt: TGTGCCAGCAGTCTTGGACAGGAAGTGCGTGCTTTCTTT; cdr3_aa: CASSLGQEVRAFF; v_call: TRBV27; j_call: TRBJ1-1; d_call: TRBD1; clone_size: many
cdr3_nt: TGTGCCAGCAGCACAGGGGACAGACAACGGGACACTGAAGCTTTATTT; cdr3_aa: CASSTGDRQRDTEALF; v_call: TRBV13; j_call: TRBJ1-1; d_call: TRBD1; clone_size: -
cdr3_nt: TGTGCCAGCAGGGGGGGACAGAACTATAGCTGCACCTTC; cdr3_aa: CASRGGQNYSCTF; v_call: TRBV6-9; j_call: TRBJ1-2; d_call: TRBD1; clone_size: -
cdr3_nt: TGCAGCGTTGGAGACAGGGGCTCCCTCTCCTACGAGCAGTACTTC; cdr3_aa: CSVGDRGSLSYEQYF; v_call: TRBV29-1; j_call: TRBJ2-7; d_call: TRBD1; clone_size: few
cdr3_nt: TGTGCCTGGAGTGTATACACTGAAGCTTTCTTT; cdr3_aa: CAWSVYTEAFF; v_call: TRBV30; j_call: TRBJ1-1; d_call: -; clone_size: -
cdr3_nt: TGCAGTGCTAGAGATCCGGGGACAGGGGGACACGAGCAGTACTTC; cdr3_aa: CSARDPGTGGHEQYF; v_call: TRBV20-1; j_call: TRBJ2-7; d_call: TRBD1; clone_size: many
cdr3_nt: TGTGCCAGTAATTCTCCGACAGGACTTTATAGCAATCAGCCCCAGCATTTT; cdr3_aa: CASNSPTGLYSNQPQHF; v_call: TRBV19; j_call: TRBJ1-5; d_call: -; clone_size: few
cdr3_nt: TGTGCCAGCAGCCCGCGTCCAGGGGGCACTGAAGCTTTCTTT; cdr3_aa: CASSPRPGGTEAFF; v_call: TRBV7-3; j_call: TRBJ1-1; d_call: TRBD1; clone_size: many
cdr3_nt: TGTGCCAGCAGCTTATCACTGTTTGGGCTTTCCTTC; cdr3_aa: CASSLSLFGLSF; v_call: TRBV11-2; j_call: TRBJ2-7; d_call: -; clone_size: -
cdr3_nt: TGTGCCAGCAGCTCTGACAGGGACACTGAAGCTTTCTTT; cdr3_aa: CASSSDRDTEAFF; v_call: TRBV11-1; j_call: TRBJ1-1; d_call: TRBD1; clone_size: -
cdr3_nt: TGTGCCAGCAGCCCAACACTGAACACTGAAGCTTTCTTT; cdr3_aa: CASSPTLNTEAFF; v_call: TRBV12-3/TRBV12-4; j_call: TRBJ1-1; d_call: -; clone_size: many
cdr3_nt: TGTGCCAGCAGTCCGGTGGGGGTCTACGAGCAGTACTTC; cdr3_aa: CASSPVGVYEQYF; v_call: TRBV4-2; j_call: TRBJ2-7; d_call: -; clone_size: many
cdr3_nt: TGTGCCAGCAGTCCCCGGGGCCGTGGAAACACCATATATTTT; cdr3_aa: CASSPRGRGNTIYF; v_call: TRBV12-3/TRBV12-4; j_call: TRBJ1-3; d_call: -; clone_size: -
cdr3_nt: TGTGCCAGCACTGAGCGGGTATCCTACAATGAGCAGTTCTTC; cdr3_aa: CASTERVSYNEQFF; v_call: TRBV2; j_call: TRBJ2-1; d_call: -; clone_size: -
cdr3_nt: TGTGCCAGCAGTTTCCATTGTAACACTGAAGCTTTCTTT; cdr3_aa: CASSFHCNTEAFF; v_call: TRBV5-4; j_call: TRBJ1-1; d_call: -; clone_size: -
cdr3_nt: TGTGCCAGCAGTTTCTGGAACACGGACGCCCTCTACGAGCAGTACTTC; cdr3_aa: CASSFWNTDALYEQYF; v_call: TRBV6-2/TRBV6-3; j_call: TRBJ2-7; d_call: -; clone_size: -
cdr3_nt: TGTGCCAGCAGGGACGACAGGAGAACAGATACGCAGTATTTT; cdr3_aa: CASRDDRRTDTQYF; v_call: TRBV5-4; j_call: TRBJ2-3; d_call: -; clone_size: many
cdr3_nt: TGTGCCAGCAGCTCCTTAGCGGGCGGCACAGATACGCAGTATTTT; cdr3_aa: CASSSLAGGTDTQYF; v_call: TRBV7-2; j_call: TRBJ2-3; d_call: TRBD2; clone_size: few
cdr3_nt: TGCAGCGTTGGGGGCATCGAGCAGTACTTC; cdr3_aa: CSVGGIEQYF; v_call: TRBV29-1; j_call: TRBJ2-7; d_call: -; clone_size: many
cdr3_nt: TGCAGTGCCTCGCGGGACGGATGGGTCATTCAGTACTTC; cdr3_aa: CSASRDGWVIQYF; v_call: TRBV20-1; j_call: TRBJ2-4; d_call: -; clone_size: -
cdr3_nt: TGCGCCAGCAGCTTGGTCGGATCGAACACCGGGGAGCTGTTTTTT; cdr3_aa: CASSLVGSNTGELFF; v_call: TRBV5-1; j_call: TRBJ2-2; d_call: -; clone_size: -
cdr3_nt: TGCGCCAGCGCTGGGGAGACCAATTCACCCCTCCACTTT; cdr3_aa: CASAGETNSPLHF; v_call: TRBV10-2; j_call: TRBJ1-6; d_call: -; clone_size: many
cdr3_nt: TGCAGTGCTAGACCCTCGACAGGGTTGGGCACTGAAGCTTTCTTT; cdr3_aa: CSARPSTGLGTEAFF; v_call: TRBV20-1; j_call: TRBJ1-1; d_call: TRBD1; clone_size: many
cdr3_nt: TGTGCCAGCAGAGGGGACATTAACACTGAAGCTTTCTTT; cdr3_aa: CASRGDINTEAFF; v_call: TRBV2; j_call: TRBJ1-1; d_call: -; clone_size: many
cdr3_nt: TGTGCCAGCAGTTTCTCGTCCGGGGTGATGAATGAGCAGTTCTTC; cdr3_aa: CASSFSSGVMNEQFF; v_call: TRBV28; j_call: TRBJ2-1; d_call: -; clone_size: -
cdr3_nt: TGTGCCAGCAGTTGGTCTAGCGGGAGAAGAAATGAGCAGTTCTTC; cdr3_aa: CASSWSSGRRNEQFF; v_call: TRBV27; j_call: TRBJ2-1; d_call: TRBD2; clone_size: -
cdr3_nt: TGTGCCAGCAGGGGACTAGCGGGGGCGACAGATACGCAGTATTTT; cdr3_aa: CASRGLAGATDTQYF; v_call: TRBV6-1; j_call: TRBJ2-3; d_call: TRBD2; clone_size: many
cdr3_nt: TGCAGCGTTAGGACAGGGGAAGAGACCCAGTACTTC; cdr3_aa: CSVRTGEETQYF; v_call: TRBV29-1; j_call: TRBJ2-5; d_call: TRBD1; clone_size: few